One and the same sample provided the 20 T cell receptor beta chains below, sequenced in a study of blood T cells in healthy people across ages. It was with a sample-barcoded 5' primer and a J-beta primer mix that a second PCR of roughly 7 to 12 cycles was run. TCRdb ran MiXCR on the 5' RACE reads and lists one entry per CDR3 protein. The table lists some 880,000 distinct CDR3 sequences, 30% to 45% of them singletons. The sequencing sample was made of blood. Source of these receptors: a man younger than 30 in good health.

As for this clonotype: This may stem from a read error, because a much larger clone lies one nucleotide away. The chain is built from TRBV27 and TRBJ2-1; D possibly uses TRBD1 or TRBD2 (5 bases each). Per germline, CDR1 MNHEY and CDR2 SMNVEV (reference sequence). Trimming shortened V by 5 bases and J by 10 bases, and 15 bases separated the two germline ends. The CDR3 has 13 amino acids. Written as DNA, the CDR3 is TGTGCCAGCAGTCCCGGGACGGGGTTCGAGCAGTTCTTC. Translated: CASSPGTGFEQFF.

The CDR3 region is CASSFGVAGSSYNEQFF. CDR3 sequence (DNA): TGTGCCAGCAGTTTCGGAGTGGCGGGGAGCTCCTACAATGAGCAGTTCTTC. The chain links TRBV12-3 or TRBV12-4 to TRBJ2-1; TRBD2 might be the D (6 bases). V was cut by 3 bases and J by 0 bases, with 15 bases left in between. The CDR3 runs 17 residues.

The chain carries TRBV20-1 and TRBJ2-7; no firm D call. V lost 3 bases and J 7 bases, leaving 16 bases between the germline ends. This CDR3 is built from 13 residues. CDR1 and CDR2 from the germline V gene are DFQATT and SNEGSKA (reference sequence). The CDR3 DNA is TGCAGTGCTAGGGGTGACATCGGCCTAGAGCAGTACTTC. The encoded protein is CSARGDIGLEQYF.

The table lists this clonotype with a few counts. For the CDR3, the DNA is TGTGCCAGCAGCTCGAGCGGGGGGGCCCGCTCCTACAATGAGCAGTTCTTC. Its protein is CASSSSGGARSYNEQFF. The chain is built from TRBV7-2 and TRBJ2-1, with 10 bases lining up with TRBD2. This CDR3 spans 17 amino acids. V trimming: 4 bases; J trimming: 0 bases; junction bases outside the gene matches: 6. Germline values: CDR1 SGHTA, CDR2 FQGNSA.

The chain joins TRBV5-4 to TRBJ2-1, with 8 bases lining up with TRBD1. The junction had 6 bases not matched to a gene; V was cut back by 3 bases and J by 1 base. Germline V gives CDR1 SGHNT, CDR2 YYREEE (reference sequence). This CDR3 is built from 16 residues. For the CDR3, the DNA is TGTGCCAGCAGCTACGGACAGGGCCTATCCTACAATGAGCAGTTCTTC. Translation gives CASSYGQGLSYNEQFF. Full variable domain (outside the CDR3, taken from reference TRBV5-4 and TRBJ2-1): ETGVTQSPTHLIKTRGQQVTLRCSSQSGHNTVSWYQQALGQGPQFIFQYYREEENGRGNFPPRFSGLQFPNYSSELNVNALELDDSALYLCASSYGQGLSYNEQFFGPGTRLTVL.

The rearrangement uses TRBV4-1 and TRBJ1-1; 7 bases match TRBD1. The CDR3 covers 15 residues. V shed 5 bases and J 4 bases; nucleotides not matched to a gene: 10. The germline CDR1 and CDR2 sequences are MGHRA and YSYEKL. The CDR3 DNA is TGCGCCAGCAGCATACTACAGGGGATTCGCACTGAAGCTTTCTTT. Amino acids: CASSILQGIRTEAFF.

J is TRBJ2-5 and V is TRBV4-1; 13 bases agree with TRBD2. The germline V gene encodes CDR1 MGHRA and CDR2 YSYEKL. The CDR3 spans 17 residues. The junction had 8 bases not matched to a gene; V was cut back by 4 bases and J by 3 bases. CDR3 loop: CASSPLGGLAGEETQYF. The DNA for the CDR3 is TGCGCCAGCAGCCCCCTGGGAGGACTAGCGGGAGAAGAGACCCAGTACTTC.

This clonotype showed up many times. The gene calls are TRBV29-1 and TRBJ2-3, with TRBD1 matching over 7 bases. CDR1 is SQVTM and CDR2 is ANQGSEA in the germline V gene. The CDR3 consists of 14 residues. V shed 5 bases and J 3 bases; nucleotides not matched to a gene: 8. The CDR3, as DNA: TGCAGCGTTACCGACAGGGATGGAACAGATACGCAGTATTTT. This sequence encodes CSVTDRDGTDTQYF.

The chain carries TRBV12-3 or TRBV12-4 and TRBJ1-2; D gene ambiguous. V lost 6 bases and J 3 bases, leaving 11 bases between the germline ends. The CDR3 loop spans 13 amino acids. CDR3 amino acids: CASSPHGDYGYTF. The CDR3 DNA reads as TGTGCCAGCAGCCCTCACGGGGACTATGGCTACACCTTC.

This chain joins TRBV10-3 and TRBJ2-2; D is possibly TRBD2 (6 bases). Germline V gene lookup returns CDR1 ENHRY and CDR2 SYGVKD. V lost 8 bases to trimming and J lost 3 bases, with 13 bases between them. The CDR3 spans 14 residues. CDR3 DNA sequence: TGTGCCATCGCGGGGATGTTAGACACCGGGGAGCTGTTTTTT. Translation: CAIAGMLDTGELFF.

The chain links TRBV7-8 to TRBJ2-1, with a weak D call TRBD1 (5 bases). The germline gives CDR1 SGHVS, CDR2 FQNEAQ. The V end lost 2 bases, the J end lost 8 bases, and 22 bases lay between the germline ends. This CDR3 has 17 amino acids. CDR3 DNA: TGTGCCAGCAGCTTACCACCGAGTAGTTGGGGCGTCTATGAGCAGTTCTTC. Translation: CASSLPPSSWGVYEQFF. Combining the CDR3 with reference TRBV7-8 and TRBJ2-1 gives the whole variable domain GAGVSQSPRYKVAKRGQDVALRCDPISGHVSLFWYQQALGQGPEFLTYFQNEAQLDKSGLPSDRFFAERPEGSVSTLKIQRTQQEDSAVYLCASSLPPSSWGVYEQFFGPGTRLTVL.

This clonotype was seen only a few times. V and J are TRBV20-1 and TRBJ2-1, with D perhaps matching TRBD2 (6 bases). V was shortened by 2 bases and J by 7 bases, with 21 bases between the two germline ends. CDR3 length equals 16 residues. CDR1 and CDR2 from the germline V gene are DFQATT and SNEGSKA (reference sequence). CDR3 protein: CSARSAGTPGGNEQFF. CDR3 DNA: TGCAGTGCTAGAAGCGCCGGGACTCCAGGCGGGAATGAGCAGTTCTTC.

The J gene is TRBJ1-1, the V gene TRBV7-2, with a weak D call TRBD1 (6 bases). The germline gives CDR1 SGHTA, CDR2 FQGNSA. V was shortened by 0 bases and J by 4 bases, with 12 bases between the two germline ends. The CDR3 sequence is 15 residues long. CDR3 sequence reads: CASSLAGTKGTEAFF. DNA of the CDR3: TGTGCCAGCAGCTTAGCAGGGACAAAGGGCACTGAAGCTTTCTTT.

A few counts support this clonotype. This chain links TRBV20-1 with TRBJ2-7; tentatively, D is TRBD1 (6 bases). This CDR3 is 13 amino acids long. V lost 4 bases and J lost 6, with 16 bases in between. Germline V gene sequence: CDR1 DFQATT, CDR2 SNEGSKA (reference sequence). The CDR3 DNA sequence: TGCAGTGCTAAGTCGCCGGTGACAGGCGAGCAGTACTTC. Its protein is CSAKSPVTGEQYF.

This clonotype was detected ten times or more. V gene TRBV20-1 combines with J gene TRBJ2-1; 11 bases match TRBD1. The CDR3 is 15 residues long. Germline V gene lookup returns CDR1 DFQATT and CDR2 SNEGSKA (reference sequence). V shed 0 bases and J 4 bases; nucleotides not matched to a gene: 2. This CDR3 is CSARDWDRGYNEQFF. CDR3 DNA: TGCAGTGCTAGAGATTGGGACAGGGGGTACAATGAGCAGTTCTTC.

The chain uses TRBV2 and TRBJ2-5; unclear D gene. V lost 10 bases, J lost 3 bases, and 9 bases lay in between. The CDR3 runs to 11 residues. Germline V CDR1 and CDR2: SNHLY, FYNNEI. CDR3 in DNA: TGTGCCACCAAATTAGAAGAGACCCAGTACTTC. It encodes CATKLEETQYF. The full variable domain, with the rest looked up from reference TRBV2 and TRBJ2-5, is EPEVTQTPSHQVTQMGQEVILRCVPISNHLYFYWYRQILGQKVEFLVSFYNNEISEKSEIFDDQFSVERPDGSNFTLKIRSTKLEDSAMYFCATKLEETQYFGPGTRLLVL.

Concerning this clonotype: A single base separates this from a much larger clone, so it may be a read error. The V call is TRBV9, the J call TRBJ2-1; D unresolved. Germline lookup yields CDR1 SGDLS and CDR2 YYNGEE. The CDR3 loop spans 15 amino acids. Trimming stripped 4 bases from V and 3 bases from J, with 14 bases between. The CDR3 nucleotides are TGTGCCAGCAGCCCCCAGAAGGGTCTCTACAATGAGCAGTTCTTC. It specifies CASSPQKGLYNEQFF.

This clonotype has ten or more counts. This sequence joins TRBV6-2 or TRBV6-3 and TRBJ2-1; tentative D call: TRBD2 (5 bases). Trimming stripped 7 bases from V and 0 bases from J, with 13 bases between. From germline, CDR1 is MNHEY and CDR2 SVGEGT. This CDR3 comprises 15 residues. The CDR3 reads CASTAGIGSYNEQFF. CDR3 nucleotide sequence: TGTGCCAGCACCGCCGGGATCGGCTCCTACAATGAGCAGTTCTTC.

This chain uses TRBV4-1 with TRBJ2-1; D uncertain. V lost 0 bases and J lost 0, with 9 bases in between. The germline CDR1 and CDR2 sequences are MGHRA and YSYEKL. The CDR3 sequence is 16 residues long. CDR3 region: CASSQDQLISYNEQFF. The CDR3 coding sequence is TGCGCCAGCAGCCAAGATCAGTTGATCTCCTACAATGAGCAGTTCTTC.

This clonotype appeared a few times. The CDR3 nucleotides are TGCGCCAGCAGCCGAGATTTACTAGAAGGTACGGATACGCAGTATTTT. Its protein is CASSRDLLEGTDTQYF. V is TRBV5-1 and J is TRBJ2-3; a possible D gene is TRBD2 (5 bases). The CDR3 loop spans 16 amino acids. The V and J ends lost 4 bases and 6 bases respectively, with 21 bases between them. CDR1 SGHRS and CDR2 YFSETQ come from the germline V gene.